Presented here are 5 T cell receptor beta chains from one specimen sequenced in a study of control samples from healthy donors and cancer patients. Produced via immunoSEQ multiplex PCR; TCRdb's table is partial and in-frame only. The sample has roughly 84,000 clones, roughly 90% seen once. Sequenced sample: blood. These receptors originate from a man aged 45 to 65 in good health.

The DNA for the CDR3 is TGTGCCAGCAGCTCCAGAGCGTTTTTTTACGGAGATACGCAGTATTTT. Translating gives CASSSRAFFYGDTQYF. This chain links TRBV9 with TRBJ2-3; D unresolved. The CDR3 is 16 amino acids. CDR1 is SGDLS and CDR2 is YYNGEE in the germline V gene. The germline V and J ends were trimmed by 4 bases and 5 bases, with 20 bases remaining between them.

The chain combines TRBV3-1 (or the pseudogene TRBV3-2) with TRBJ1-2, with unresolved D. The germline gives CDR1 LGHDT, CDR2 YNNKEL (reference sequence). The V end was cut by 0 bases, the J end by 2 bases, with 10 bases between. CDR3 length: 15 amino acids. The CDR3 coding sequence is TGTGCCAGCAGCCAAGATGCCGGGGTCAACTATGGCTACACCTTC. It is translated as CASSQDAGVNYGYTF.

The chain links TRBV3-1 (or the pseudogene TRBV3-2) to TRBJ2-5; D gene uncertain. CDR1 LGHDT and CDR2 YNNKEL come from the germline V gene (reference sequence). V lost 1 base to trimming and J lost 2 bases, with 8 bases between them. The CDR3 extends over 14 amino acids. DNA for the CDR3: TGTGCCAGCAGCCAAGCCCGGAGACAAGAGACCCAGTACTTC. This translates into CASSQARRQETQYF.

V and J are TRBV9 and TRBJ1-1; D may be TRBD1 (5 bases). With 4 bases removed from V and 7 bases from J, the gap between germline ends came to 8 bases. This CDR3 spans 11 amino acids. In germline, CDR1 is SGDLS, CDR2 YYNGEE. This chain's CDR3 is CASSSGGEAFF. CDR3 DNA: TGTGCCAGCAGCTCCGGGGGTGAAGCTTTCTTT.

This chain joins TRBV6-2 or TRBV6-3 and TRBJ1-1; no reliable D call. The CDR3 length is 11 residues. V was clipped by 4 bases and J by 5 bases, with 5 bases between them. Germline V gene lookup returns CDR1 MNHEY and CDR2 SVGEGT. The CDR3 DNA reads TGTGCCAGCAGTTTTGGGACTGAAGCTTTCTTT. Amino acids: CASSFGTEAFF.